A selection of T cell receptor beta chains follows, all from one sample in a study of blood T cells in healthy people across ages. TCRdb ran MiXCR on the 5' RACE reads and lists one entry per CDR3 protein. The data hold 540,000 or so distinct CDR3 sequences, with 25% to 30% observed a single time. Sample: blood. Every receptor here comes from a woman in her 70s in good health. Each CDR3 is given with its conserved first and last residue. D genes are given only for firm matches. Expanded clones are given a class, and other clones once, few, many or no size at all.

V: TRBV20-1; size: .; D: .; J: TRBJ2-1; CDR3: CSAPRLAGVGGEQFF; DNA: TGCAGTGCCCCGCGGTTAGCTGGGGTCGGTGGTGAGCAGTTCTTC
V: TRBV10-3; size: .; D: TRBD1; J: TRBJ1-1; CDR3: CAISTDRVTFF; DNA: TGTGCCATCAGTACCGACAGGGTGACTTTCTTT
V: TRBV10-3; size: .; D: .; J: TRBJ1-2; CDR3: CAIRPGWGAYGYTF; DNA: TGTGCCATCAGGCCCGGGTGGGGGGCCTATGGCTACACCTTC
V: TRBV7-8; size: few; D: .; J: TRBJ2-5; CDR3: CASSWQGSGIPETQYF; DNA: TGTGCCAGCAGCTGGCAGGGTAGCGGAATCCCGGAGACCCAGTACTTC
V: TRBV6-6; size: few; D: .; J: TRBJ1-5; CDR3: CASSYGGGNGNQPQHF; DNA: TGTGCCAGCAGTTACGGTGGAGGGAACGGCAATCAGCCCCAGCATTTT
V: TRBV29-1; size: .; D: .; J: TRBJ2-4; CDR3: CSGRTKGPNIQYF; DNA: TGCAGCGGACGGACTAAGGGACCAAACATTCAGTACTTC
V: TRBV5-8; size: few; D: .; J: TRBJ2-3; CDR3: CASGGEWGPSTDTQYF; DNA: TGTGCCAGCGGCGGTGAATGGGGGCCGAGCACAGATACGCAGTATTTT
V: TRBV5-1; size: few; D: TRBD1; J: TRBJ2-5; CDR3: CASSLTGGREETQYF; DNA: TGCGCCAGCAGCTTGACAGGGGGCAGAGAAGAGACCCAGTACTTC
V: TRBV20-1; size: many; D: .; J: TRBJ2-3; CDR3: CSARDPSTDTQYF; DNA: TGCAGTGCTCGGGATCCTAGCACAGATACGCAGTATTTT
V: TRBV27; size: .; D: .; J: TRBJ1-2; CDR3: CASRSRVGGIYGYTF; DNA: TGTGCCAGCAGATCCCGGGTAGGGGGGATCTATGGCTACACCTTC
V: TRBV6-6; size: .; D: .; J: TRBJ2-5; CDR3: CASSYSVQSETQYF; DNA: TGTGCCAGCAGTTACTCGGTCCAATCAGAGACCCAGTACTTC